The present entry profiles one T cell receptor beta chain with its context. Its antigen is currently unknown. Both 60 Vbeta primers and 13 Jbeta primers went into the PCR. Assay used: immunoSEQ multiplex PCR; TCRdb lists only in-frame clones, some missing. The sample records 200,000 or so clones, about 90% being singletons. CDR3 length: 17 amino acids. The germline V and J ends were trimmed by 0 bases and 0 bases, with 13 bases remaining between them. Germline lookup yields CDR1 SGHKS and CDR2 YYEKEE (reference sequence). This record belongs to a study of cytomegalovirus exposure and HLA in healthy donors. Study-wide findings and caveats: Accurate prediction of most subjects' HLA-A and HLA-B alleles from TCR beta sequences was reported.

Sequencing was done on a sample of PBMCs. The chain is built from TRBV5-5 and TRBJ2-1, with D possibly TRBD2 on 6 matching bases. This receptor was identified in a girl under three years old in good health and CMV-seronegative. The DNA for the CDR3 is TGTGCCAGCAGCTTGGTGTCTAGCGTTGTCTCCTACAATGAGCAGTTCTTC. This gives the protein CASSLVSSVVSYNEQFF. Supplemented by reference TRBV5-5 and TRBJ2-1, the full variable domain reads DAGVTQSPTHLIKTRGQQVTLRCSPISGHKSVSWYQQVLGQGPQFIFQYYEKEERGRGNFPDRFSARQFPNYSSELNVNALLLGDSALYLCASSLVSSVVSYNEQFFGPGTRLTVL.